Sequencing of this T cell receptor (beta chain) was carried out in a study of T cell responses to AZD1222 COVID-19 vaccine. Study summary: Pooling was applied to second doses at about 4 or about 12 weeks.

The method was immunoSEQ multiplex PCR; TCRdb's version includes in-frame clones alone and lacks a portion of them. The table lists under 150,000 clones, about 93% of them singletons. Turning to this clone: Its antigen is not identified. Other nucleotide sequences in the sample specify the same CDR3.

Findings of the study overall: Compared with day 0, the breadth and depth of the Spike-specific TCR repertoire rose significantly after two doses of AZD1222. Of the AZD1222 recipients, only five to seven were seropositive at baseline. Most donors were white British and more were female, and clonal diversity was possibly underestimated.

The specimen comprised peripheral blood, sampled on day 0 of AZD1222 vaccination. This sequence was found in an adult in good health.

CDR3 protein: CASSLQGGGTDTQYF. Here the CDR3 DNA reads TGCGCCAGCAGCTTACAGGGTGGGGGCACAGATACGCAGTATTTT. The V call is TRBV5-1, the J call TRBJ2-3, with TRBD1 as a possible D gene (6 bases). The CDR3 has 15 residues. The germline V gene has CDR1 SGHRS and CDR2 YFSETQ. With 2 bases removed from V and 1 base from J, the gap between germline ends came to 11 bases.